The 15 T cell receptor beta chains presented below share a single source sample, sequenced in a study of identical twins. TCRdb fed the 5' RACE reads into MiXCR, producing one record per CDR3 protein. The table shows 500,000 to 650,000 distinct CDR3 sequences, with about 7.6% occurring only once. The same sample was also studied in work on yellow fever vaccine responses in identical twins.

The sequenced sample consisted of PBMCs. The receptors shown here come from a woman between 18 and 29 years old in good health.

This clonotype occurred many times. This rearrangement joins TRBV9 to TRBJ1-2, with 7 bases aligning to TRBD1. There are 13 residues in the CDR3. The germline V gene encodes CDR1 SGDLS and CDR2 YYNGEE. The trim removed 3 bases at V and 4 bases at J, leaving 3 bases unmatched. The CDR3 DNA reads TGTGCCAGCAGCGGACAGGGTACCTATGGCTACACCTTC. This gives the protein CASSGQGTYGYTF.

Many counts were recorded for this clonotype. The rearrangement joins TRBV7-9 to TRBJ1-1, with a tentative D call TRBD1 (6 bases). V was shortened by 5 bases and J by 1 base, with 8 bases between the two germline ends. This CDR3 has 13 amino acids. CDR1 is SEHNR, CDR2 FQNEAQ, per germline (reference sequence). The CDR3 coding sequence is TGTGCCAGCAGCCGGGACACGAACACTGAAGCTTTCTTT. Translating gives CASSRDTNTEAFF.

In its sample, this clonotype was seen many times. This chain links TRBV9 with TRBJ2-3; 8 bases are a match to TRBD2. CDR3 length: 16 amino acids. Germline V gene lookup returns CDR1 SGDLS and CDR2 YYNGEE. J was trimmed by 4 bases and V by 0 bases; bases with no gene match: 7. In nucleotides, the CDR3 is TGTGCCAGCAGCGTAGGAGCGGCCGGGGGGGCAGATACGCAGTATTTT. Translated, it gives CASSVGAAGGADTQYF.

The chain carries TRBV6-5 and TRBJ2-7; 7 positions agree with TRBD1. The CDR3 is 15 amino acids. V shed 0 bases and J 4 bases; nucleotides not matched to a gene: 6. Germline V lookup: CDR1 MNHEY, CDR2 SVGAGI. CDR3 bases: TGTGCCAGCAGTTACTCTTTCACAGGGGAATACGAGCAGTACTTC. It is translated as CASSYSFTGEYEQYF.

In this sample, this clonotype turned up a few times. The chain recombines TRBV20-1 with TRBJ2-3, with 12 bases that match TRBD2. Losses at the gene ends were 3 bases for V and 8 bases for J; bases not matched to a gene: 6. Germline values: CDR1 DFQATT, CDR2 SNEGSKA (reference sequence). The CDR3 has 14 amino acids. The CDR3 reads CSASIKLAGGTQYF. In nucleotides, the CDR3 is TGCAGTGCTAGCATAAAACTAGCGGGAGGTACGCAGTATTTT.

There are a few counts of this clonotype. The chain has TRBV20-1 and TRBJ2-5, with D unresolved. Trimming removed 7 bases at V and 1 base at J, with 13 bases between. Germline CDR1 is DFQATT and CDR2 is SNEGSKA (reference sequence). The CDR3 is 13 residues long. Here the CDR3 reads CSVTDASQETQYF. The CDR3 coding sequence is TGCAGTGTTACAGACGCTTCCCAAGAGACCCAGTACTTC.

V usage is TRBV6-1 and J usage is TRBJ2-4; 8 bases agree with TRBD1. Germline assignment: CDR1 MNHNS and CDR2 SASEGT. The J segment lost 5 bases and the V segment lost 7 bases, leaving 13 bases of the junction unmatched. This CDR3 spans 16 amino acids. The CDR3 nucleotides are TGTGCCAGCACAAGACAGGGGACAAGTGGCCAAAACATTCAGTACTTC. Translated: CASTRQGTSGQNIQYF.

This clonotype has ten or more counts. An end of the junction differs from the germline gene, which may be a read error. V and J are TRBV3-1 and TRBJ2-7; perhaps TRBD2 as D (6 bases). Germline V gene sequence: CDR1 LGHDT, CDR2 YNNKEL (reference sequence). CDR3 length: 13 residues. The chain's CDR3 is CASNQRGGFEQYF. CDR3 DNA: TGTGCCAGCAACCAAAGGGGAGGATTCGAGCAGTACTTC.

CDR3: CASSYGGLFMNTEAFF. The CDR3 DNA is TGCGCCAGCAGCTACGGAGGGTTATTCATGAACACTGAAGCTTTCTTT. The chain joins TRBV5-1 to TRBJ1-1, with D uncertain. The CDR3 is 16 amino acids. The V end was cut by 3 bases, the J end by 0 bases, with 15 bases between. Germline lookup yields CDR1 SGHRS and CDR2 YFSETQ.

The sample holds many counts of this clonotype. This sequence joins TRBV4-1 and TRBJ1-5; D possibly corresponds to TRBD1 (5 bases). This CDR3 has 16 amino acids. Germline V gives CDR1 MGHRA, CDR2 YSYEKL. The germline V and J ends were trimmed by 1 base and 0 bases, with 10 bases remaining between them. The CDR3, as DNA: TGCGCCAGCAGCCAAGTCAGGGAGTATAGCAATCAGCCCCAGCATTTT. Amino acids: CASSQVREYSNQPQHF.

This clonotype was detected many times. The chain uses TRBV5-1 and TRBJ2-1; 11 nucleotides align to TRBD2. V shed 2 bases and J 4 bases; nucleotides not matched to a gene: 11. Germline V lookup: CDR1 SGHRS, CDR2 YFSETQ. The CDR3 consists of 18 residues. The CDR3 sequence: CASSLRGMTSGVYNEQFF. CDR3 in DNA: TGCGCCAGCAGCTTACGGGGCATGACTAGCGGGGTATACAATGAGCAGTTCTTC. Drawing the rest from reference TRBV5-1 and TRBJ2-1, the complete variable domain is KAGVTQTPRYLIKTRGQQVTLSCSPISGHRSVSWYQQTPGQGLQFLFEYFSETQRNKGNFPGRFSGRQFSNSRSEMNVSTLELGDSALYLCASSLRGMTSGVYNEQFFGPGTRLTVL.

This clonotype has just a few counts. The V call is TRBV6-5, the J call TRBJ2-3; TRBD1 aligns across 7 bases. The CDR3 spans 17 residues. Germline V gene data show CDR1 as MNHEY and CDR2 as SVGAGI. Losses at the gene ends were 3 bases for V and 6 bases for J; bases not matched to a gene: 15. CDR3 sequence (DNA): TGTGCCAGCAGTTATGGTCGGGCAGGGGGTGCTATGGATACGCAGTATTTT. Its protein product is CASSYGRAGGAMDTQYF.

This clonotype occurred many times. The chain carries TRBV7-8 and TRBJ2-1; 8 bases fit TRBD2. J gave up 6 bases and V 1 base, and 8 bases lay outside the gene matches. CDR3 size: 16 residues. Germline CDR1 reads SGHVS; CDR2 reads FQNEAQ. CDR3 in amino acids: CASSLGPGGPGNEQFF. DNA of the CDR3: TGTGCCAGCAGCTTAGGCCCGGGGGGGCCCGGCAATGAGCAGTTCTTC.

This clonotype was counted a few times. For the CDR3, the DNA is TGTGCCATCAGTGGGGGACAGGGGAGTACTGAAGCTTTCTTT. This gives the protein CAISGGQGSTEAFF. This chain joins TRBV10-3 and TRBJ1-1, with 10 bases identical to TRBD1. CDR3 length: 14 residues. The germline V gene encodes CDR1 ENHRY and CDR2 SYGVKD. J gave up 5 bases and V 4 bases, and 4 bases lay outside the gene matches.

The chain has TRBV20-1 and TRBJ1-1; TRBD1 agrees at 7 bases. The CDR3 spans 16 residues. The V and J ends lost 5 bases and 3 bases, in that order; junction bases with no gene match: 15. The V gene's germline CDR1 is DFQATT and CDR2 SNEGSKA (reference sequence). CDR3 DNA sequence: TGCAGTGCTTATGGGACAGCCTCAGAACAGTACACTGAAGCTTTCTTT. The encoded protein is CSAYGTASEQYTEAFF.